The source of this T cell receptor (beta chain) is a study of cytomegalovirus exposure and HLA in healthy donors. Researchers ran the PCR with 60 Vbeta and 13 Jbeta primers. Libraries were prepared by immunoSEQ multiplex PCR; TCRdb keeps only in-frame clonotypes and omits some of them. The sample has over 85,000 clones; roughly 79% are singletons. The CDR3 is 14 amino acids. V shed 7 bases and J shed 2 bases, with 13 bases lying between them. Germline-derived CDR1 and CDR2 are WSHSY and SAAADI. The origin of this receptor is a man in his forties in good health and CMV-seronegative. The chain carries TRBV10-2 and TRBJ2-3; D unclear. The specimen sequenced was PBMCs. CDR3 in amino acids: CASTFSRSTDTQYF. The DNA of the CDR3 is TGCGCCAGCACCTTCTCGCGGTCCACAGATACGCAGTATTTT.